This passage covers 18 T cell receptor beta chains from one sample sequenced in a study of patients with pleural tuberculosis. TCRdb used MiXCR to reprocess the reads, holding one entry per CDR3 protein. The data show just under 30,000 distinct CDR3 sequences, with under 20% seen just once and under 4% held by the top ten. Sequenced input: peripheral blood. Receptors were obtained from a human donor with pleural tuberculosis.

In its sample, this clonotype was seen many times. DNA for the CDR3: TGTGCCAGCAGCCTGCAGTCAGATACGCAGTATTTT. Protein sequence: CASSLQSDTQYF. This chain joins TRBV14 and TRBJ2-3; D remains ambiguous. The CDR3 spans 12 residues. Looked up from germline, CDR1 is SGHDN and CDR2 is FVKESK. The V end lost 4 bases, the J end lost 4 bases, and 6 bases lay between the germline ends.

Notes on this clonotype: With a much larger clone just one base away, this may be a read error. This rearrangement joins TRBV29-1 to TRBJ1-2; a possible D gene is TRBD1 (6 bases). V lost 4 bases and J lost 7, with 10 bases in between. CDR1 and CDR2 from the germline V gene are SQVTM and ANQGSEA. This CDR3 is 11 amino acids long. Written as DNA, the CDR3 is TGCAGCGTTGGGAGGGGGGCTGGCTACACCTTC. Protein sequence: CSVGRGAGYTF.

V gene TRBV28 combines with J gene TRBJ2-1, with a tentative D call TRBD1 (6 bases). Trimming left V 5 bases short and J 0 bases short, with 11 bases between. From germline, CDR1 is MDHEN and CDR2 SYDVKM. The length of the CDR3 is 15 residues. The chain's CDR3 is CASSLGQSSYNEQFF. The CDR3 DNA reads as TGTGCCAGCAGTCTTGGACAGAGCTCCTACAATGAGCAGTTCTTC. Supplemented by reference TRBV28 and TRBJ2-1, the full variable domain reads DVKVTQSSRYLVKRTGEKVFLECVQDMDHENMFWYRQDPGLGLRLIYFSYDVKMKEKGDIPEGYSVSREKKERFSLILESASTNQTSMYLCASSLGQSSYNEQFFGPGTRLTVL.

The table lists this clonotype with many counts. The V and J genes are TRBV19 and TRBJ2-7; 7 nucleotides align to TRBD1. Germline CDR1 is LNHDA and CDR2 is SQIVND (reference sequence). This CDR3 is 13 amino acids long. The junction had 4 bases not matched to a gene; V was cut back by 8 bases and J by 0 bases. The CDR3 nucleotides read TGTGCCAGTTCCCGGGACAGCTCCTACGAGCAGTACTTC. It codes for CASSRDSSYEQYF.

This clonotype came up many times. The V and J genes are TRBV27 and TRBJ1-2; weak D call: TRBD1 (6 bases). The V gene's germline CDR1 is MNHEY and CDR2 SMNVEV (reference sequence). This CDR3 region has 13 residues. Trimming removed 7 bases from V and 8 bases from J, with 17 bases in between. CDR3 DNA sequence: TGTGCCAGCATCCCGAGAGGGGGAGGAGGCTACACCTTC. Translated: CASIPRGGGGYTF.

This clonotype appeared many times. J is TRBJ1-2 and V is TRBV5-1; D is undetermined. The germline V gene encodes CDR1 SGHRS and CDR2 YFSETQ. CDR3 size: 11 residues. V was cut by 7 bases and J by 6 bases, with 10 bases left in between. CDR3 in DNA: TGCGCCAGCGGAGAGTATGATGGCTACACCTTC. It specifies CASGEYDGYTF.

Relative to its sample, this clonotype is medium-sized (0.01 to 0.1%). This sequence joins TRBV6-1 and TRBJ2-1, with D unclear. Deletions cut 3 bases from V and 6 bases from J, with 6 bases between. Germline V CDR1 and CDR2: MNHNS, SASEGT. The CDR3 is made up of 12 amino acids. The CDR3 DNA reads TGTGCCAGCAGTGACAGCCTCAATGAGCAGTTCTTC. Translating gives CASSDSLNEQFF.

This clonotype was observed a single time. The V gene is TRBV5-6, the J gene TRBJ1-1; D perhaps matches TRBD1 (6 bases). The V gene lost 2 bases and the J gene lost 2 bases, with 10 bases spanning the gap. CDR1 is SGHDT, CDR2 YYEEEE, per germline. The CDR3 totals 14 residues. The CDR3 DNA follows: TGTGCCAGCAGCTTTTGGACAGTAAACACTGAAGCTTTCTTT. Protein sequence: CASSFWTVNTEAFF.

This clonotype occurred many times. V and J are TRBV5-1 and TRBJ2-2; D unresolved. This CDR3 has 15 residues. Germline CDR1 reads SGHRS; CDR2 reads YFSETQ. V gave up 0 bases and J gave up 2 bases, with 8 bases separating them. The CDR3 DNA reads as TGCGCCAGCAGCTTGGTCGGCCCAAACACCGGGGAGCTGTTTTTT. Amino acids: CASSLVGPNTGELFF.

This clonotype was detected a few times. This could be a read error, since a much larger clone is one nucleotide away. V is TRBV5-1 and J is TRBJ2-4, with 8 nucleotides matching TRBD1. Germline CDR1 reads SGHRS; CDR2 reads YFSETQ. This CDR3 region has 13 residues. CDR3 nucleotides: TGCGCCAGCAGCTCGACAGGGGCAGACATTCAGTGCTTC. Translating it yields CASSSTGADIQCF.

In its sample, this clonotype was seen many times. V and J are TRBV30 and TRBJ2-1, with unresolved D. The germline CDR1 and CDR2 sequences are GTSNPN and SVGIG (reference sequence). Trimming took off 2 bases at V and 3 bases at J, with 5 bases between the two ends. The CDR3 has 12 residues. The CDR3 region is CAWSRGYNEQFF. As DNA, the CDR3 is TGTGCCTGGAGTCGAGGCTACAATGAGCAGTTCTTC.

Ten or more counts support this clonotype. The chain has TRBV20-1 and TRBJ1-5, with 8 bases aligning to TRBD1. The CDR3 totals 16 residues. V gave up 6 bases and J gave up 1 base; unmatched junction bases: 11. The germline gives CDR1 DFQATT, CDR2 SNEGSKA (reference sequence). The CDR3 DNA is TGCAGTGCCGTAACCGGGACAGGTTCGAGCAATCAGCCCCAGCATTTT. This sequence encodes CSAVTGTGSSNQPQHF.

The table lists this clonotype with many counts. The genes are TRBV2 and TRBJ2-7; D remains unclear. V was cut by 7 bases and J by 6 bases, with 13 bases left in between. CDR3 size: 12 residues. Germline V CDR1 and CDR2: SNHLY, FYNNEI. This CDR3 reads CASKREQTEQYF. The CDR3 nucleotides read TGTGCCAGCAAAAGGGAACAGACCGAGCAGTACTTC.

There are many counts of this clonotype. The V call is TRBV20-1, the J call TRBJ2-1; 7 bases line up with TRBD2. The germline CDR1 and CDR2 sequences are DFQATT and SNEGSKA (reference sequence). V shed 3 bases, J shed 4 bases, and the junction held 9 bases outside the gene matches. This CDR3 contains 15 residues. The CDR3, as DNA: TGCAGTGCTAGTCCTCTTACTAGCGAGTACAATGAGCAGTTCTTC. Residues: CSASPLTSEYNEQFF.

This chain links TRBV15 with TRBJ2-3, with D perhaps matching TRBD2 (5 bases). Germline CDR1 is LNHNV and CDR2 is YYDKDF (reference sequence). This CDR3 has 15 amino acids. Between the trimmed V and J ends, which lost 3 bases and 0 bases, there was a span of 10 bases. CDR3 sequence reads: CATSRQRPSTDTQYF. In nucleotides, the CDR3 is TGTGCCACCAGCAGGCAGCGGCCTAGCACAGATACGCAGTATTTT.

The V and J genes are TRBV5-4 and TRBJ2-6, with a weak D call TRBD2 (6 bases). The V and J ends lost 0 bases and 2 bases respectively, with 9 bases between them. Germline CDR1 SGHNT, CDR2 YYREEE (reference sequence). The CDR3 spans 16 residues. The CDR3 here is CASSLGVAAGANVLTF. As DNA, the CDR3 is TGTGCCAGCAGCTTGGGGGTAGCGGCTGGGGCCAACGTCCTGACTTTC.

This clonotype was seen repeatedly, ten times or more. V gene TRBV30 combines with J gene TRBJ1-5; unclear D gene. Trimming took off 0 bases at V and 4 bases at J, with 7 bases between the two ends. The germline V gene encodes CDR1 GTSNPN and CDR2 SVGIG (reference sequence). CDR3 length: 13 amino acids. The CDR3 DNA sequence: TGTGCCTGGAGTGTGAAGGATAATCAGCCCCAGCATTTT. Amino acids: CAWSVKDNQPQHF.

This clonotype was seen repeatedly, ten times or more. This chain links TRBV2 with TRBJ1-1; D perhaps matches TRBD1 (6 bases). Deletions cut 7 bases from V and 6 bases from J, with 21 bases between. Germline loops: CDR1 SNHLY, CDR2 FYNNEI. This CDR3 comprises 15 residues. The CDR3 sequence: CASKGGRVNSAEAFF. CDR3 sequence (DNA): TGTGCCAGCAAGGGGGGTAGGGTCAACTCGGCTGAAGCTTTCTTT.